One and the same sample provided the 15 T cell receptor beta chains below, sequenced in a study of spatial heterogeneity in lung cancer (dated by TCRdb to about 2019). What the work shows at the level of the full study, not this receptor alone: The tumor nonsynonymous mutation count correlated with the number of expanded intratumoral alpha and beta TCRs.

The time point label, as the study defines it: sample taken at primary tumor resection. The antigens these receptors bind are not known. The library was generated by 5' RACE. Reads for this sample came from a NextSeq 500. In TCRdb, the public reads were trimmed at Q25 with fastp and aligned with MiXCR, with productive beta chains retained. Entries are consolidated by CDR3 protein sequence, retaining the most common genes and DNA. The sample table holds about 2,300 distinct CDR3 sequences, of which 22% were seen once. The ten largest clones capture around 24% of the sample. This specimen was lung tumor tissue, taken at surgery. The receptors were gathered from a male donor with early-stage non-small cell lung cancer.

This clonotype is medium-sized in the sample. This beta chain was picked up by a library intended for alpha chains and is off target, so its count carries little meaning. The rearrangement links TRBV7-9 to TRBJ2-3; D ambiguous. The CDR3 is made up of 15 amino acids. Germline V gives CDR1 SEHNR, CDR2 FQNEAQ (reference sequence). V shed 1 base and J shed 2 bases, with 10 bases lying between them. CDR3 in DNA: TGTGCCAGCAGCTTAGGGTGGAGCTCCACAGATACGCAGTATTTT. As protein: CASSLGWSSTDTQYF.

Worth noting for this clonotype: This beta chain slipped into a library made for alpha chains as a stray read, so its size is not meaningful. The J gene is TRBJ1-2, the V gene TRBV20-1; D is unclear. CDR1 DFQATT and CDR2 SNEGSKA come from the germline V gene (reference sequence). The CDR3 has 11 residues. V gave up 5 bases and J gave up 8 bases, with 12 bases separating them. CDR3 loop: CSASENLGYTF. The CDR3, as DNA: TGCAGTGCTTCAGAAAACTTGGGCTACACCTTC.

This clonotype was counted at least ten times. A library prepared for alpha chains yielded this beta chain as an off-target read; its size is of little meaning. The chain couples TRBV9 to TRBJ2-3; TRBD2 is a possible D gene (5 bases). Germline CDR1 and CDR2: SGDLS and YYNGEE. Trimming took off 1 base at V and 1 base at J, with 13 bases between the two ends. CDR3 length: 16 residues. The CDR3 protein is CASSVSVTGGTDTQYF. The CDR3 nucleotides read TGTGCCAGCAGCGTATCCGTGACCGGGGGCACAGATACGCAGTATTTT.

This clonotype was counted at least ten times. This beta chain is an off-target read within a library intended for alpha chains, so its frequency means little. The rearrangement uses TRBV9 and TRBJ2-2, with D possibly TRBD1 on 6 matching bases. Between the trimmed V and J ends, which lost 4 bases and 3 bases, there was a span of 10 bases. This CDR3 comprises 14 residues. Germline V CDR1 and CDR2: SGDLS, YYNGEE. The CDR3 sequence: CASSRDIHTGELFF. In DNA, the CDR3 is TGTGCCAGCAGCCGGGACATCCACACCGGGGAGCTGTTTTTT.

This clonotype has just a few counts. This beta chain came through as a stray read in a library set up for alpha chains, and its size says little. This chain uses TRBV12-3 or TRBV12-4 with TRBJ2-2, with D possibly matching TRBD1 (5 bases). V shed 5 bases and J shed 4 bases, with 11 bases lying between them. The CDR3 runs 14 residues. The CDR3 sequence is CASSAYRGTGELFF. DNA of the CDR3: TGTGCCAGCAGTGCTTATAGGGGCACCGGGGAGCTGTTTTTT.

Of note for this clonotype: This beta chain represents an off-target read in a library built for alpha chains; its size is of limited meaning. CDR3 coding DNA: TGTGCCAGTAGGATCACAGTAAATCAGCCCCAGCATTTT. The encoded protein is CASRITVNQPQHF. The J gene is TRBJ1-5, the V gene TRBV19; no reliable D call. Germline CDR1 and CDR2: LNHDA and SQIVND (reference sequence). V dropped 6 bases and J dropped 4 bases, with 10 bases sitting between them. The CDR3 length is 13 residues.

By share, this clonotype ranks as large. Since the library was made to target alpha chains, this beta chain is a stray read and its abundance is not meaningful. The CDR3 loop is CSVISLGEKLFF. CDR3 in DNA: TGCAGCGTTATCTCGTTGGGGGAAAAACTGTTTTTT. The rearrangement links TRBV29-1 to TRBJ1-4; D not resolved. Per the germline V gene, CDR1 is SQVTM and CDR2 is ANQGSEA. V was cut by 5 bases and J by 8 bases, with 12 bases left in between. This CDR3 region has 12 residues.

This clonotype qualifies as medium-sized. This beta chain lies outside the target of a library built for alpha chains; its clone size means little. This rearrangement joins TRBV27 to TRBJ1-6; D call uncertain. CDR1 is MNHEY, CDR2 SMNVEV, per germline (reference sequence). V was cut by 4 bases and J by 8 bases, with 12 bases left in between. This CDR3 spans 14 amino acids. CDR3 protein: CASSSRSVDSPLHF. As DNA, the CDR3 is TGTGCCAGCAGTTCTCGGTCAGTCGATTCACCCCTCCACTTT.

This clonotype is medium-sized. This beta chain turned up in a library designed for alpha chains; as an off-target read, its abundance says little. This chain joins TRBV29-1 and TRBJ2-3; 14 bases agree with TRBD2. The CDR3 is 15 amino acids. After removal of 7 bases from V and 3 bases from J, the junction contained 6 bases not matched to a gene. From germline, CDR1 is SQVTM and CDR2 ANQGSEA. CDR3 nucleotides: TGCAGCGGGCAGGGGACTAGCGGGAGTACAGATACGCAGTATTTT. This sequence encodes CSGQGTSGSTDTQYF.

This clonotype appeared many times. This beta chain lies outside the target of a library built for alpha chains; its clone size means little. This rearrangement joins TRBV28 to TRBJ2-1, with D perhaps assigned TRBD1 or TRBD2 (5 bases each). V was pared by 4 bases and J by 2 bases, with 12 bases between. Germline CDR1 MDHEN, CDR2 SYDVKM. This CDR3 has 15 residues. The CDR3 bases are TGTGCCAGCAGTTCACCGGGACCTACCTACAATGAGCAGTTCTTC. Translation gives CASSSPGPTYNEQFF.

About this clonotype itself: With the library built for alpha chains, this beta chain is off target and its frequency is not meaningful. The chain has TRBV20-1 and TRBJ2-1; 10 bases fit TRBD2. The V gene's germline CDR1 is DFQATT and CDR2 SNEGSKA (reference sequence). This CDR3 has 14 residues. V lost 5 bases to trimming and J lost 1 base; unmatched junction nucleotides: 2. CDR3 protein: CSAELAGSYNEQFF. The CDR3 DNA reads as TGCAGTGCTGAACTAGCGGGGTCCTACAATGAGCAGTTCTTC.

A few counts support this clonotype. Since the library was made to target alpha chains, this beta chain is a stray read and its abundance is not meaningful. The CDR3 protein is CAISFNRGTDSPLHF. The DNA for the CDR3 is TGTGCCATCAGCTTCAACAGGGGGACAGATTCACCCCTCCACTTT. This sequence joins TRBV10-3 and TRBJ1-6; 8 nucleotides match TRBD1. The germline CDR1 and CDR2 sequences are ENHRY and SYGVKD. V dropped 6 bases and J dropped 8; count of bases not matched to a gene: 9. The CDR3 sequence is 15 residues long.

By share, this clonotype counts as medium-sized. This beta chain is a stray sequence in a library constructed for alpha chains; its clone size is not meaningful. This chain connects TRBV18 to TRBJ1-1; D perhaps matches TRBD1 (5 bases). Germline CDR1 KGHSH, CDR2 LQKENI. Trimming removed 4 bases from V and 0 bases from J, with 12 bases in between. The CDR3 loop spans 15 amino acids. CDR3 nucleotides: TGTGCCAGCTCACGTCCCGGGACGATGAACACTGAAGCTTTCTTT. Protein sequence: CASSRPGTMNTEAFF.

By sample share, this clonotype is large. This beta chain came through as a stray read in a library set up for alpha chains, and its size says little. The chain uses TRBV3-1 and TRBJ1-2; D is undetermined. Germline-derived CDR1 and CDR2 are LGHDT and YNNKEL (reference sequence). This CDR3 contains 13 residues. V lost 2 bases to trimming and J lost 0 bases, with 4 bases between them. The CDR3, as DNA: TGTGCCAGCAGCCAAACAGCTAACTATGGCTACACCTTC. Its translation: CASSQTANYGYTF.

This clonotype was seen a few times. This beta chain slipped into a library made for alpha chains as a stray read, so its size is not meaningful. The genes are TRBV20-1 and TRBJ1-4; D not resolved. Trimming cost V 0 bases and J 0 bases, with 8 bases left between them. CDR3 length: 15 amino acids. Germline loops: CDR1 DFQATT, CDR2 SNEGSKA (reference sequence). The CDR3 reads CSARDPRPTNEKLFF. As DNA, the CDR3 is TGCAGTGCTAGAGATCCGCGGCCAACTAATGAAAAACTGTTTTTT.